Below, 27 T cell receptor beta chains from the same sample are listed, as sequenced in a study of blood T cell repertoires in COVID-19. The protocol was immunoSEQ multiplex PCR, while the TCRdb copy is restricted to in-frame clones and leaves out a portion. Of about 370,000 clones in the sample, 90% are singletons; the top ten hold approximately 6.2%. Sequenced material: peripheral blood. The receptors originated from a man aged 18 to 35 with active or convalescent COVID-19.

This chain's CDR3 is CASSQVPTGSNEQYF. The CDR3 DNA sequence: TGTGCCAGCAGCCAAGTTCCTACAGGGAGCAACGAGCAGTACTTC. V gene TRBV14 combines with J gene TRBJ2-7; perhaps TRBD1 as D (6 bases). Germline assignment: CDR1 SGHDN and CDR2 FVKESK. V dropped 1 base and J dropped 5 bases, with 15 bases sitting between them. This CDR3 has 15 residues.

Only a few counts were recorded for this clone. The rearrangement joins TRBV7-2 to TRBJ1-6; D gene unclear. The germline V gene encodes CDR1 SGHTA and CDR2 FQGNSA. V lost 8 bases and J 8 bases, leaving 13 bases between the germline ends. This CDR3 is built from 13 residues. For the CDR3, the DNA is TGTGCCAGCCTGGGAGGAGTACATTCACCCCTCCACTTT. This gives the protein CASLGGVHSPLHF.

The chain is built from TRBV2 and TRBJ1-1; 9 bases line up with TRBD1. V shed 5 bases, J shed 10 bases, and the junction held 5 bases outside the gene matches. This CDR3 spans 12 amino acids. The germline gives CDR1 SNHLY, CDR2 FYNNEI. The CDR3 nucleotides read TGTGCCAGCAGTCGGGACAGGGATTCAGCTTTCTTT. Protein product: CASSRDRDSAFF. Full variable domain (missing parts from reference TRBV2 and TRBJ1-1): EPEVTQTPSHQVTQMGQEVILRCVPISNHLYFYWYRQILGQKVEFLVSFYNNEISEKSEIFDDQFSVERPDGSNFTLKIRSTKLEDSAMYFCASSRDRDSAFFGQGTRLTVV.

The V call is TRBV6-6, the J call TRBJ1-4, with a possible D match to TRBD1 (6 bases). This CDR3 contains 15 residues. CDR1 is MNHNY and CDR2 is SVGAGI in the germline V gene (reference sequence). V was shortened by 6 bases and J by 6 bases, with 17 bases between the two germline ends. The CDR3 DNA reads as TGTGCCAGCAGCGATGGGGGCTGGGCGGATGAAAAACTGTTTTTT. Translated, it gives CASSDGGWADEKLFF.

The CDR3 DNA reads as TGTGCCAGCAGTGAGGTGCTGAACATTCAGTACTTC. Protein product: CASSEVLNIQYF. The V call is TRBV28, the J call TRBJ2-4, with unresolved D. Trimming took 5 bases from V and 7 from J, leaving 9 bases between them. This CDR3 comprises 12 residues. Germline V gene sequence: CDR1 MDHEN, CDR2 SYDVKM.

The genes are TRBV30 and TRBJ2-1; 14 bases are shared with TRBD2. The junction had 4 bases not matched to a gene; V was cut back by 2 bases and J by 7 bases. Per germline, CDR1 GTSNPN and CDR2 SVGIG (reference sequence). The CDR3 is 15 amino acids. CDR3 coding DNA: TGTGCCTGGAGTACCGGGACTAGCGGGAGAAATGAGCAGTTCTTC. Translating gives CAWSTGTSGRNEQFF. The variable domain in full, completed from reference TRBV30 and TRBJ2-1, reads SQTIHQWPATLVQPVGSPLSLECTVEGTSNPNLYWYRQAAGRGLQLLFYSVGIGQISSEVPQNLSASRPQDRQFILSSKKLLLSDSGFYLCAWSTGTSGRNEQFFGPGTRLTVL.

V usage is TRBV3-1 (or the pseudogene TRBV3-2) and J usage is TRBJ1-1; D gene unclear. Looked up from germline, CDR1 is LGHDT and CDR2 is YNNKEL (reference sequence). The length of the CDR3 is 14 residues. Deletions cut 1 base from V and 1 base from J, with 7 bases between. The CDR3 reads CASSQAPGNTEAFF. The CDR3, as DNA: TGTGCCAGCAGCCAAGCCCCAGGGAACACTGAAGCTTTCTTT.

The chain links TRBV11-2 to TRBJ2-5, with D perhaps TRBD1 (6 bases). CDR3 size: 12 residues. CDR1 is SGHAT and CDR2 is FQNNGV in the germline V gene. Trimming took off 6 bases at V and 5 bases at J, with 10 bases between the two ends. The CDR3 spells CASSPRGETQYF. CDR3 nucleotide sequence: TGTGCCAGCAGTCCCAGGGGTGAGACCCAGTACTTC.

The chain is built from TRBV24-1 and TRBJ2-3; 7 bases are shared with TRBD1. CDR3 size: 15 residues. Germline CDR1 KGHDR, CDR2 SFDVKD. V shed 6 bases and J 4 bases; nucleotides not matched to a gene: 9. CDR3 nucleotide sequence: TGTGCCACCAGTAAGACAGGGTTATATGCAGATACGCAGTATTTT. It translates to CATSKTGLYADTQYF.

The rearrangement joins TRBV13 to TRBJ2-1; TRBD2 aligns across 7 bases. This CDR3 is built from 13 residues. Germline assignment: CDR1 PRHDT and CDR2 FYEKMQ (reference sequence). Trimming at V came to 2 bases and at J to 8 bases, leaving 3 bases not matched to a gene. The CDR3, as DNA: TGTGCCAGCAGCTTAACTAGCGTCCATGAGCAGTTCTTC. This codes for CASSLTSVHEQFF. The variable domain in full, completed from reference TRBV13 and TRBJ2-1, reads AAGVIQSPRHLIKEKRETATLKCYPIPRHDTVYWYQQGPGQDPQFLISFYEKMQSDKGSIPDRFSAQQFSDYHSELNMSSLELGDSALYFCASSLTSVHEQFFGPGTRLTVL.

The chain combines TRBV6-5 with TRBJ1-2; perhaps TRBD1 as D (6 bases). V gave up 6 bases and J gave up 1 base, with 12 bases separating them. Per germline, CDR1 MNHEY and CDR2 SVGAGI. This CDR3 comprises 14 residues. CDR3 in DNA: TGTGCCAGCAGCAGGACAGAGAATAACTATGGCTACACCTTC. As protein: CASSRTENNYGYTF.

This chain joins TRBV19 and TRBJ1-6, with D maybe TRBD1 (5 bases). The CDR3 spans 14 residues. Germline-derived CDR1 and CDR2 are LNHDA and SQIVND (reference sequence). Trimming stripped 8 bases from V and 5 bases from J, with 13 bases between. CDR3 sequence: CASAGPWDNSPLHF. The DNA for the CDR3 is TGTGCCAGTGCAGGGCCCTGGGATAATTCACCCCTCCACTTT.

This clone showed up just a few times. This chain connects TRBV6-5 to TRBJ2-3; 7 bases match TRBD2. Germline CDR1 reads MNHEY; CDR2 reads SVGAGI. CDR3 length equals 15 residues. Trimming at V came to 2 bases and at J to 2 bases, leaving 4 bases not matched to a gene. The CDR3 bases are TGTGCCAGCAGTTACGGGGGACTATACACAGATACGCAGTATTTT. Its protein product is CASSYGGLYTDTQYF.

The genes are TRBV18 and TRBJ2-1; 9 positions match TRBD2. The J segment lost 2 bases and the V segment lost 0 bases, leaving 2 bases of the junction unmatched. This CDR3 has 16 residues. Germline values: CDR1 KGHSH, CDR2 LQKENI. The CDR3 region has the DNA TGTGCCAGCTCACCACCTGGCGGGAGGGCCTACAATGAGCAGTTCTTC. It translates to CASSPPGGRAYNEQFF.

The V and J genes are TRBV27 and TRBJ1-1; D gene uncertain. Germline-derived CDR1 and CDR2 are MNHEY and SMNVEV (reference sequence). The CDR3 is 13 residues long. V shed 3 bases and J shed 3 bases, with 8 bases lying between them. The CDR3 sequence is CASSLQRYTEAFF. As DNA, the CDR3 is TGTGCCAGCAGTTTGCAACGGTACACTGAAGCTTTCTTT.

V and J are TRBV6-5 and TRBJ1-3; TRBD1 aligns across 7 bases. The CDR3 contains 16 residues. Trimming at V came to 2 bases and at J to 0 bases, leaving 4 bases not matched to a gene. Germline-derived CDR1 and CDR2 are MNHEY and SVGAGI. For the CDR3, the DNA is TGTGCCAGCAGTTACGACGGGACAGACTCTGGAAACACCATATATTTT. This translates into CASSYDGTDSGNTIYF.

CDR3 sequence reads: CASSQETGQGANYGYTF. CDR3 sequence (DNA): TGTGCCAGCAGCCAAGAGACCGGACAAGGAGCTAACTATGGCTACACCTTC. This rearrangement joins TRBV4-2 to TRBJ1-2, with TRBD1 as a possible D gene (5 bases). CDR3 length equals 17 residues. Germline lookup yields CDR1 LGHNA and CDR2 YNFKEQ. The V end lost 0 bases, the J end lost 0 bases, and 14 bases lay between the germline ends.

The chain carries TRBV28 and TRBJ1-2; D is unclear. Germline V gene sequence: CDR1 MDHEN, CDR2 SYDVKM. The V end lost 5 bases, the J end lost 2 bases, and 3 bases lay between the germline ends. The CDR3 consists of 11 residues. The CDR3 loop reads CASSQNYGYTF. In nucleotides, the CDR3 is TGTGCCAGCAGTCAGAACTATGGCTACACCTTC.

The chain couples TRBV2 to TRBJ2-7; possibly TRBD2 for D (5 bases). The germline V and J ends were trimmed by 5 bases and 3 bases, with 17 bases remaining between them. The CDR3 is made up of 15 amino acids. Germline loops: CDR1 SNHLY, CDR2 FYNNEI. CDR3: CASSQLRLANYEQYF. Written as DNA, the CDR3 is TGTGCCAGCAGTCAGCTGAGGCTAGCCAACTACGAGCAGTACTTC.

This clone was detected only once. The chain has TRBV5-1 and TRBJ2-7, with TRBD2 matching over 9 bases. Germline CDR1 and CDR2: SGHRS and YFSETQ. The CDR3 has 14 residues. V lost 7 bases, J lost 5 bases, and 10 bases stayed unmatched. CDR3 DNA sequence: TGCGCCAGCCGGATAGCGGGGGCGAGGAACGAGCAGTACTTC. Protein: CASRIAGARNEQYF.

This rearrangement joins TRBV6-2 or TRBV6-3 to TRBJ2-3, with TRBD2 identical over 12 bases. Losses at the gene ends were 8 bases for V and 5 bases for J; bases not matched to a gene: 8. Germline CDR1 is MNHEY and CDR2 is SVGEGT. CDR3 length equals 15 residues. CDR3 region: CASGPTSGGVDTQYF. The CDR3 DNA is TGTGCCAGCGGCCCGACTAGCGGGGGTGTAGATACGCAGTATTTT.

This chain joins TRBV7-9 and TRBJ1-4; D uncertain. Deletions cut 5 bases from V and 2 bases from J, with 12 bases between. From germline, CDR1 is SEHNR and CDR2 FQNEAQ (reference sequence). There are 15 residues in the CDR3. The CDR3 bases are TGTGCCAGCAGCCCCGCCATGCGGACTAATGAAAAACTGTTTTTT. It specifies CASSPAMRTNEKLFF.

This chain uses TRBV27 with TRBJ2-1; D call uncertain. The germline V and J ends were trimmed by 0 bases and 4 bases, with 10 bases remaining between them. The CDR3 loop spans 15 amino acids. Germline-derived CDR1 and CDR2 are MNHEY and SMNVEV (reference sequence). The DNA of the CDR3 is TGTGCCAGCAGTTTATCGCTTCTAAAATACAATGAGCAGTTCTTC. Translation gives CASSLSLLKYNEQFF.

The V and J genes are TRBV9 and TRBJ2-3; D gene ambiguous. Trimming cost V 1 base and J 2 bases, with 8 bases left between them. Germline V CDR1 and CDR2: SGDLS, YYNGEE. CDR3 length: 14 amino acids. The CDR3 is CASSVPPVTDTQYF. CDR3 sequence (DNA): TGTGCCAGCAGCGTACCCCCAGTCACAGATACGCAGTATTTT.

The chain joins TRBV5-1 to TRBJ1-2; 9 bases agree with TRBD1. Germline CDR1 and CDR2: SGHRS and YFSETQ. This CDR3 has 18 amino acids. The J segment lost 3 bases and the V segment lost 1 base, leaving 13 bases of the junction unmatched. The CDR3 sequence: CASSLFGTGRGGDYGYTF. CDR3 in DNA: TGCGCCAGCAGCTTGTTTGGGACAGGGCGAGGAGGCGACTATGGCTACACCTTC.

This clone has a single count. CDR3 amino acids: CASSLGTGANTEAFF. Here the CDR3 DNA reads TGTGCCAGCTCACTCGGGACAGGGGCCAACACTGAAGCTTTCTTT. The chain combines TRBV18 with TRBJ1-1; 10 bases align to TRBD1. The junction had 4 bases not matched to a gene; V was cut back by 4 bases and J by 2 bases. CDR3 size: 15 residues. The germline V gene has CDR1 KGHSH and CDR2 LQKENI.

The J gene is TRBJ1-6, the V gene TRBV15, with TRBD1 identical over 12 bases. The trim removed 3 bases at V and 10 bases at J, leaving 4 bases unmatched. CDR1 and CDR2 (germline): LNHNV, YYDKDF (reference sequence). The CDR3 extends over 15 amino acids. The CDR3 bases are TGTGCCACCAGCAGTGGGACAGGGGGCTACTCACCCCTCCACTTT. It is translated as CATSSGTGGYSPLHF.